Each of the 2 T cell receptor beta chains below was sequenced from the same sample in a study of OX40 agonist ivuxolimab in advanced cancers. The method was immunoSEQ multiplex PCR; TCRdb's version includes in-frame clones alone and lacks a portion of them. The table records some 77,000 clones, over 85% of them present only once. The sequencing used CD4+ or CD8+ T cells sorted from blood, collected in a trial of the OX40 agonist ivuxolimab. These receptors were obtained from an adult with an advanced solid tumor such as melanoma, head and neck, liver or kidney cancer.

This chain connects TRBV18 to TRBJ2-3; weak D call: TRBD2 (5 bases). The germline CDR1 and CDR2 sequences are KGHSH and LQKENI. The CDR3 runs to 14 residues. Trimming took off 0 bases at V and 4 bases at J, with 8 bases between the two ends. In DNA, the CDR3 is TGTGCCAGCTCACCACCCGGGAAATCAGATACGCAGTATTTT. It translates to CASSPPGKSDTQYF.

Only one count was recorded for this clone. The chain combines TRBV19 with TRBJ2-7; 8 bases fit TRBD2. The CDR3 contains 15 residues. CDR1 LNHDA and CDR2 SQIVND come from the germline V gene (reference sequence). J gave up 2 bases and V 3 bases, and 6 bases lay outside the gene matches. CDR3 in DNA: TGTGCCAGTAGTATCGCGACTAGCGACGCCTACGAGCAGTACTTC. It translates to CASSIATSDAYEQYF.